This TCR beta chain emerged from a study of graft-versus-host responses after intestinal transplantation. The table came from immunoSEQ multiplex PCR; TCRdb's copy has only in-frame clones and leaves some out. The sample consists of roughly 99,000 clones, approximately 88% of them appearing once. On this clone: The antigen remains undetermined.

The CDR3 extends over 15 amino acids. The germline V and J ends were trimmed by 0 bases and 2 bases, with 9 bases remaining between them. The V gene's germline CDR1 is SGDLS and CDR2 YYNGEE. The chain joins TRBV9 to TRBJ1-3, with a tentative D call TRBD1 (5 bases). Sequencing used unstimulated CD4+ T cells sorted from spleen or lymph node cells, obtained before transplant. This sequence originates from a human donor who was the organ donor for an intestinal transplant. The CDR3 DNA is TGTGCCAGCAGCGTAGAAGGGGCCCCTGGAAACACCATATATTTT. Its translation is CASSVEGAPGNTIYF.